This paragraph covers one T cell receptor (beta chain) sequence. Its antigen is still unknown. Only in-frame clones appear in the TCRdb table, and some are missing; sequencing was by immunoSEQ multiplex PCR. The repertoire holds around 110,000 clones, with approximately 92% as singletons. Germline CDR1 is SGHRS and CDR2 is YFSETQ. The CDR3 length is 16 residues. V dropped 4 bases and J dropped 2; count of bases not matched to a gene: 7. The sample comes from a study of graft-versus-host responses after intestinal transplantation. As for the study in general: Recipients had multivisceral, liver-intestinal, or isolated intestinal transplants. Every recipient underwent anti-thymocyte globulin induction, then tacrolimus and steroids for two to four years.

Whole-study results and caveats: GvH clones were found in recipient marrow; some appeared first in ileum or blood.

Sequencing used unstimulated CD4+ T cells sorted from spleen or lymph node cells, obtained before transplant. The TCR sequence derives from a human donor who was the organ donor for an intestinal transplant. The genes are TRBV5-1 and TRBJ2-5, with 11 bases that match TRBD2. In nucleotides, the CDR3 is TGCGCCAGCAGCCCGACGGCTAGCGGGAGGCAAGAGACCCAGTACTTC. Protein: CASSPTASGRQETQYF.